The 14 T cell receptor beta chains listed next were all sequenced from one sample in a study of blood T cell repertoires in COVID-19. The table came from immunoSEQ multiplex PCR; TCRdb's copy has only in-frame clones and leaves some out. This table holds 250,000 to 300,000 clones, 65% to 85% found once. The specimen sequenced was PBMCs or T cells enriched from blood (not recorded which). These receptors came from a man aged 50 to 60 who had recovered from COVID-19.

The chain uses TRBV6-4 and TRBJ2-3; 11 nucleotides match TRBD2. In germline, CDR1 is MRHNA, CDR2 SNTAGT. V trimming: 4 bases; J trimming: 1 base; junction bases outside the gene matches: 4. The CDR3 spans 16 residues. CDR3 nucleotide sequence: TGTGCCAGCAGTGCACTAGCGGGGGTCGGCACAGATACGCAGTATTTT. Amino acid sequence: CASSALAGVGTDTQYF.

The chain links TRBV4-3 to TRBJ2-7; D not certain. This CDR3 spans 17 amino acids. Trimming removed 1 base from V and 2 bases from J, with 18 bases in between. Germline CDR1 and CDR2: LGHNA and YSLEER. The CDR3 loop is CASSQVRSRHSTYEQYF. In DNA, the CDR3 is TGCGCCAGCAGCCAAGTTAGATCCCGTCACAGCACCTACGAGCAGTACTTC.

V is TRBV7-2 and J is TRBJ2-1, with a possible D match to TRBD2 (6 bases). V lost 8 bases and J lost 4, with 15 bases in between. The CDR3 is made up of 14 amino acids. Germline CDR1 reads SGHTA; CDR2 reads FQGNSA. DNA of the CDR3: TGTGCCAGCCCGAGGCGGGACGGATACAATGAGCAGTTCTTC. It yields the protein CASPRRDGYNEQFF.

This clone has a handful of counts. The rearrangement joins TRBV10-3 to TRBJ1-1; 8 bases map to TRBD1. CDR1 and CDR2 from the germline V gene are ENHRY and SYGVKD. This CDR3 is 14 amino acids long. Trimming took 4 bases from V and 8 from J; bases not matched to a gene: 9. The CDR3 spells CAISGKTGASEAFF. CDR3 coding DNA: TGTGCCATCAGTGGCAAGACAGGGGCCTCCGAAGCTTTCTTT.

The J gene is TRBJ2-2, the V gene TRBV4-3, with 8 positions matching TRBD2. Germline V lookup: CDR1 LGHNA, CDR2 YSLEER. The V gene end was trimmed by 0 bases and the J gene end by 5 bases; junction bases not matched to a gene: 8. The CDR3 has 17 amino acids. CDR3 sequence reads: CASSQDAAGAYTGELFF. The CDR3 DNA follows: TGCGCCAGCAGCCAAGATGCAGCGGGAGCATATACCGGGGAGCTGTTTTTT.

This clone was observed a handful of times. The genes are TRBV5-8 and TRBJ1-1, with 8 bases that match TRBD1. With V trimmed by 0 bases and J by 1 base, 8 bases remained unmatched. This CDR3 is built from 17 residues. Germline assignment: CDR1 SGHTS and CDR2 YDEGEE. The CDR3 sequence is CASSLGVGQGWNTEAFF. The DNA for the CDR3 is TGTGCCAGCAGCTTGGGGGTTGGACAGGGTTGGAACACTGAAGCTTTCTTT. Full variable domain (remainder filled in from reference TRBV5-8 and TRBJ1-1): EAGVTQSPTHLIKTRGQQATLRCSPISGHTSVYWYQQALGLGLQFLLWYDEGEERNRGNFPPRFSGRQFPNYSSELNVNALELEDSALYLCASSLGVGQGWNTEAFFGQGTRLTVV.

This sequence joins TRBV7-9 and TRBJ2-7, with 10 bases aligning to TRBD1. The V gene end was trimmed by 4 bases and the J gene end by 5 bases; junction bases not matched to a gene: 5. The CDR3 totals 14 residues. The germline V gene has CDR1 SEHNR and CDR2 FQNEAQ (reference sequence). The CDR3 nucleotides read TGTGCCAGCAGCTCCGACAGGGGGCTGAACGAGCAGTACTTC. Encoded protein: CASSSDRGLNEQYF.

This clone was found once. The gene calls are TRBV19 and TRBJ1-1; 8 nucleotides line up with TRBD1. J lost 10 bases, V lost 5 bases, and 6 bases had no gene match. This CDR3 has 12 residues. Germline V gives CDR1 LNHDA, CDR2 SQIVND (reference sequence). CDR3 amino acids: CASSYLQGGAFF. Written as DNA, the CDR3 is TGTGCCAGTAGTTACCTACAGGGGGGAGCTTTCTTT.

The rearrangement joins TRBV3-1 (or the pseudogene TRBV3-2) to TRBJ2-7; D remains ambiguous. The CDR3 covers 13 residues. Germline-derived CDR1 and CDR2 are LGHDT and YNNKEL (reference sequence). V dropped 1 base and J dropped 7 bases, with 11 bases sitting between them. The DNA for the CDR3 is TGTGCCAGCAGCCAAGTGATCAGAAGTGAGCAGTACTTC. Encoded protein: CASSQVIRSEQYF.

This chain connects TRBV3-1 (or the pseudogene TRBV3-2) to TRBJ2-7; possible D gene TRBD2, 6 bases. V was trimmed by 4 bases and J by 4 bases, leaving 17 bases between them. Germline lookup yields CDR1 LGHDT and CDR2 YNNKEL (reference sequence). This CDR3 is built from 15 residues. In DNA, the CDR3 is TGTGCCAGCAGCCGCGCGGGGCGGACTGGGTACGAGCAGTACTTC. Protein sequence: CASSRAGRTGYEQYF.

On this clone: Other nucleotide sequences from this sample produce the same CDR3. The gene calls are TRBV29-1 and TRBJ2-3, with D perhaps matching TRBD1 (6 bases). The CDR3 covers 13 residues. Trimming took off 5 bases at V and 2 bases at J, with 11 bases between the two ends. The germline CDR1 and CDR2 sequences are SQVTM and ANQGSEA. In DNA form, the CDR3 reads TGCAGCGTTCTGAGGGACACCACAGATACGCAGTATTTT. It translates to CSVLRDTTDTQYF.

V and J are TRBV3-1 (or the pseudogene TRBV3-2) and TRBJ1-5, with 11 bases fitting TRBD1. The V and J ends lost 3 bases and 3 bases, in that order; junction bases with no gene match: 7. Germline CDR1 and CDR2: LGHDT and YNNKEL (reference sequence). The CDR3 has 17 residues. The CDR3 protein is CASSHGQGARVNQPQHF. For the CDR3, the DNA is TGTGCCAGCAGCCACGGACAGGGGGCGCGGGTCAATCAGCCCCAGCATTTT.

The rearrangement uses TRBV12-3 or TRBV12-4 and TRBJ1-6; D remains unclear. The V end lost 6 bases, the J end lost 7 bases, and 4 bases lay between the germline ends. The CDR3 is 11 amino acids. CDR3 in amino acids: CASRQNSPLHF. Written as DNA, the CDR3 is TGTGCCAGCAGACAAAATTCACCCCTCCACTTT.

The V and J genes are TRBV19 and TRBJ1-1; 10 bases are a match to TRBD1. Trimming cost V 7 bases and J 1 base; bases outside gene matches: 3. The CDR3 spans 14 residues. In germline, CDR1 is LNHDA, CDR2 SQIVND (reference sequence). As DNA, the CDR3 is TGTGCCAGTACCGGGGACAGGGGGAACACTGAAGCTTTCTTT. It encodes CASTGDRGNTEAFF.